This T cell receptor (beta chain) comes out of a study of cytomegalovirus exposure and HLA in healthy donors. Notes on the study in general: The study labeled 180 or so TCR beta chains cytomegalovirus-associated. The CMV antigen specificity of a few CMV-associated chains was confirmed through in vitro analysis.

Comment on this clone: The antigen remains undetermined.

Repertoires were generated with immunoSEQ multiplex PCR, while TCRdb's copy carries only in-frame clones and drops some. The table includes 130,000 or so clones, 85% to 90% detected once. Sequenced input: PBMCs. The sequence derives from a woman in her 30s in good health and CMV-seronegative.

The CDR3 sequence is CASSAGLLNYNEQFF. The CDR3 nucleotides are TGTGCCAGCAGCGCGGGACTCCTGAACTACAATGAGCAGTTCTTC. The chain links TRBV9 to TRBJ2-1, with D tentatively TRBD2 (6 bases). Trimming stripped 3 bases from V and 3 bases from J, with 13 bases between. The CDR3 length is 15 residues. Looked up from germline, CDR1 is SGDLS and CDR2 is YYNGEE.